A single sample is the source of the 5 T cell receptor beta chains below, sequenced in a study of T cell repertoires in cytomegalovirus infection. These TCRs are of unknown antigen specificity. TCRdb called the reads again in MiXCR, with one record for every CDR3 protein. The sample lists around 360,000 distinct CDR3 sequences, about 35% occurring once. Sequencing was performed on cultured PBMCs, taken from culture after CMV antigen stimulation. Receptor source: a human donor in good health (CMV status not recorded). Some clones in this sample may be carry-over from other donors' samples.

Points on this clonotype: At one of its ends the junction is not consistent with the germline gene, which may arise from a read error. V and J are TRBV7-7 and TRBJ2-1; 7 nucleotides agree with TRBD1. The CDR3 spans 15 residues. Germline CDR1 and CDR2: SSHAT and FNYEAQ (reference sequence). The DNA for the CDR3 is TGTGCTAGCAGCCTCGGGACAGCGCCCTACAATGAGCAGTTCTTC. Its protein product is CASSLGTAPYNEQFF. Full variable domain (missing parts from reference TRBV7-7 and TRBJ2-1): GAGVSQSPRYKVTKRGQDVTLRCDPISSHATLYWYQQALGQGPEFLTYFNYEAQPDKSGLPSDRFSAERPEGSISTLTIQRTEQRDSAMYRCASSLGTAPYNEQFFGPGTRLTVL.

This clonotype showed up just a few times. This chain joins TRBV19 and TRBJ2-5; perhaps TRBD1 as D (5 bases). Trimming removed 2 bases at V and 5 bases at J, with 21 bases between. Germline V gene lookup returns CDR1 LNHDA and CDR2 SQIVND (reference sequence). The CDR3 covers 17 residues. The CDR3 spells CASSISDRRLRSETQYF. DNA of the CDR3: TGTGCCAGTAGTATAAGTGACAGAAGGCTTCGCTCGGAGACCCAGTACTTC.

This clonotype was found many times. The V call is TRBV7-2, the J call TRBJ2-3; D remains unclear. The V end was cut by 2 bases, the J end by 3 bases, with 12 bases between. The CDR3 consists of 15 residues. CDR1 SGHTA and CDR2 FQGNSA come from the germline V gene. The CDR3 region has the DNA TGTGCCAGCAGCTTAAACCCCCCCCTGACAGATACGCAGTATTTT. Translating gives CASSLNPPLTDTQYF.

The table lists this clonotype with a few counts. The chain recombines TRBV2 with TRBJ1-3; D is ambiguous. This CDR3 has 15 residues. V was shortened by 5 bases and J by 4 bases, with 15 bases between the two germline ends. Germline V gives CDR1 SNHLY, CDR2 FYNNEI. The CDR3 DNA sequence: TGTGCCAGCAGTAAACCCGTACTTGCCGGAAACACCATATATTTT. As protein: CASSKPVLAGNTIYF.

The rearrangement uses TRBV28 and TRBJ2-7; D is undetermined. Trimming stripped 1 base from V and 2 bases from J, with 9 bases between. This CDR3 is built from 14 residues. The germline V gene has CDR1 MDHEN and CDR2 SYDVKM. This chain's CDR3 is CASSLFVSTYEQYF. The CDR3 bases are TGTGCCAGCAGTTTATTCGTGAGTACCTACGAGCAGTACTTC.